The 14 T cell receptor beta chains reported below all come from one sample, sequenced in a study of blood T cell repertoires in COVID-19. TCRdb's copy holds only in-frame clones and misses some; the assay was immunoSEQ multiplex PCR. The sample includes 150,000 to 200,000 clones, roughly 80% seen only once; the top ten take approximately 9.1%. The sequenced sample consisted of peripheral blood. The receptors shown here come from a woman between 65 and 79 years old with acute or convalescent COVID-19.

The rearrangement joins TRBV10-3 to TRBJ2-1; 8 bases line up with TRBD2. The CDR3 spans 18 residues. Per the germline V gene, CDR1 is ENHRY and CDR2 is SYGVKD. V shed 5 bases and J 2 bases; nucleotides not matched to a gene: 14. CDR3 residues: CAISTSGTSIGPYNEQFF. The CDR3, as DNA: TGTGCCATCAGTACCTCCGGGACTAGTATTGGCCCCTACAATGAGCAGTTCTTC.

J is TRBJ2-1 and V is TRBV18, with 11 bases lining up with TRBD2. V was clipped by 5 bases and J by 7 bases; unmatched bases: 4. The CDR3 has 14 amino acids. The germline V gene encodes CDR1 KGHSH and CDR2 LQKENI. The CDR3 sequence is CASSSSGGSNEQFF. The CDR3 nucleotides read TGTGCCAGCTCATCTAGCGGGGGGAGTAATGAGCAGTTCTTC.

The chain uses TRBV9 and TRBJ2-7; 8 positions agree with TRBD2. The CDR3 covers 15 residues. Per the germline V gene, CDR1 is SGDLS and CDR2 is YYNGEE. With V trimmed by 2 bases and J by 2 bases, 6 bases remained unmatched. The CDR3 sequence is CASSVDSGNAYEQYF. In DNA, the CDR3 is TGTGCCAGCAGCGTGGATAGCGGGAACGCCTACGAGCAGTACTTC.

The rearrangement links TRBV5-1 to TRBJ1-1, with 7 bases that match TRBD1. With V trimmed by 4 bases and J by 5 bases, 11 bases remained unmatched. This CDR3 is built from 15 residues. The V gene's germline CDR1 is SGHRS and CDR2 YFSETQ. CDR3 sequence reads: CASSPGGTEATEAFF. Here the CDR3 DNA reads TGCGCCAGCAGCCCCGGTGGGACAGAGGCTACTGAAGCTTTCTTT.

The chain is built from TRBV29-1 and TRBJ1-1; maybe TRBD1 (5 bases). The CDR3 extends over 14 amino acids. Trimming cost V 7 bases and J 1 base, with 16 bases left between them. Looked up from germline, CDR1 is SQVTM and CDR2 is ANQGSEA. In DNA, the CDR3 is TGCAGCGCCAACGGTGGAGGGACGAACACTGAAGCTTTCTTT. It translates to CSANGGGTNTEAFF.

The V and J genes are TRBV3-1 (or the pseudogene TRBV3-2) and TRBJ2-5; 7 bases map to TRBD2. V dropped 1 base and J dropped 2; count of bases not matched to a gene: 7. CDR1 and CDR2 from the germline V gene are LGHDT and YNNKEL (reference sequence). The length of the CDR3 is 16 residues. As DNA, the CDR3 is TGTGCCAGCAGCCAAGCCGAACTAGCGCCACAAGAGACCCAGTACTTC. Translation: CASSQAELAPQETQYF.

This clone is medium-sized by share. The J gene is TRBJ2-7, the V gene TRBV3-1 (or the pseudogene TRBV3-2), with 8 positions matching TRBD2. The CDR3 totals 15 residues. V lost 4 bases and J lost 4; bases outside the gene matches: 9. CDR1 is LGHDT, CDR2 YNNKEL, per germline (reference sequence). CDR3 bases: TGTGCCAGCAGCCTAAGCTTAGCGGGATTATACGAGCAGTACTTC. This sequence encodes CASSLSLAGLYEQYF.

The CDR3 DNA is TGCAGTGCTAGTGGGGTAAGGACAGAGAACTACGAGCAGTACTTC. This sequence encodes CSASGVRTENYEQYF. The J gene is TRBJ2-7, the V gene TRBV20-1, with D possibly being TRBD1 (6 bases). Trimming removed 3 bases at V and 3 bases at J, with 18 bases between. The CDR3 is made up of 15 amino acids. Germline lookup yields CDR1 DFQATT and CDR2 SNEGSKA (reference sequence).

V is TRBV6-1 and J is TRBJ1-6; 7 nucleotides align to TRBD1. V dropped 3 bases and J dropped 10; count of bases not matched to a gene: 3. The CDR3 covers 13 residues. CDR1 and CDR2 (germline): MNHNS, SASEGT. CDR3 bases: TGTGCCAGCAGTGACCTGACAGGGTCACCCCTCCACTTT. It specifies CASSDLTGSPLHF.

This clone came up a few times. The J gene is TRBJ1-1, the V gene TRBV3-1 (or the pseudogene TRBV3-2), with TRBD1 matching over 8 bases. With V trimmed by 3 bases and J by 6 bases, 6 bases remained unmatched. The CDR3 is 14 amino acids. CDR1 is LGHDT, CDR2 YNNKEL, per germline (reference sequence). The CDR3 nucleotides are TGTGCCAGCAGCCACAGGGGGCTAAGGGCTGAAGCTTTCTTT. Protein sequence: CASSHRGLRAEAFF.

The gene calls are TRBV7-3 and TRBJ2-5; D might be TRBD1 (6 bases). With 4 bases removed from V and 3 bases from J, the gap between germline ends came to 9 bases. CDR1 SGHTA and CDR2 FQGTGA come from the germline V gene. CDR3 size: 13 residues. The CDR3 region has the DNA TGTGCCAGCAGCTACGGACAGAAAGAGACCCAGTACTTC. Protein sequence: CASSYGQKETQYF.

The rearrangement links TRBV19 to TRBJ1-6; maybe TRBD1 (5 bases). Germline CDR1 LNHDA, CDR2 SQIVND (reference sequence). This CDR3 is 15 amino acids long. Trimming cost V 7 bases and J 7 bases, with 17 bases left between them. CDR3 sequence: CASTMARAKNSPLHF. The CDR3 DNA sequence: TGTGCCAGTACTATGGCCAGGGCGAAAAATTCACCCCTCCACTTT. Looking up the rest from reference TRBV19 and TRBJ1-6 gives the full variable domain: DGGITQSPKYLFRKEGQNVTLSCEQNLNHDAMYWYRQDPGQGLRLIYYSQIVNDFQKGDIAEGYSVSREKKESFPLTVTSAQKNPTAFYLCASTMARAKNSPLHFGNGTRLTVT.

This chain joins TRBV5-1 and TRBJ2-5; TRBD2 aligns across 10 bases. Germline V gene data show CDR1 as SGHRS and CDR2 as YFSETQ. Unmatched junction bases numbered 4, after V lost 3 bases and J lost 2 bases. This CDR3 contains 15 residues. CDR3 DNA: TGCGCCAGCAGCTATAGCGGGGGGTCACAAGAGACCCAGTACTTC. This gives the protein CASSYSGGSQETQYF.

V is TRBV11-3 and J is TRBJ2-5, with 8 nucleotides matching TRBD2. This CDR3 is 15 amino acids long. CDR1 is SGHNT, CDR2 YENEEA, per germline. V lost 1 base to trimming and J lost 3 bases; unmatched junction nucleotides: 4. CDR3: CASSLGGLAEETQYF. The CDR3 DNA is TGTGCCAGCAGCTTAGGTGGACTAGCTGAAGAGACCCAGTACTTC.